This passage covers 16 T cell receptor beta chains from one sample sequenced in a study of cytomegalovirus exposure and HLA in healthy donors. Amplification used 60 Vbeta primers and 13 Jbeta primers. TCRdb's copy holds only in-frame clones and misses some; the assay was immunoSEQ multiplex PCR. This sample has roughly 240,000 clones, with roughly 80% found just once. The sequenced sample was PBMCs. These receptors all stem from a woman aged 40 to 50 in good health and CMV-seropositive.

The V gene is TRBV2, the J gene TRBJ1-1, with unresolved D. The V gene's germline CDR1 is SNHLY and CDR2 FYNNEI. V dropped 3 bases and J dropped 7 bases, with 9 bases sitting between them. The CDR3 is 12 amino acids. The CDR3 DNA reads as TGTGCCAGCAGTGAGGCGGAAGATGAAGCTTTCTTT. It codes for CASSEAEDEAFF.

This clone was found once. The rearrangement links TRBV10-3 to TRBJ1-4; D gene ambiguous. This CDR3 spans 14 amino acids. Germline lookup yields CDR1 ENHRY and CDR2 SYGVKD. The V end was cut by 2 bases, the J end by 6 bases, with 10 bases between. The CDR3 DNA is TGTGCCATCAGTGAGGATGGGAGGGATGAAAAACTGTTTTTT. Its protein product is CAISEDGRDEKLFF.

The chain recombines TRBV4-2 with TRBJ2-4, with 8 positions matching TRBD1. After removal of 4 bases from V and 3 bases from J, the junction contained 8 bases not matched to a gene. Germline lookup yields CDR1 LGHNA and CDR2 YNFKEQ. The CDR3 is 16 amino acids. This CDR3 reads CASSRGQGRGKNIQYF. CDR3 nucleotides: TGTGCCAGCAGCCGAGGACAGGGTCGGGGCAAAAACATTCAGTACTTC.

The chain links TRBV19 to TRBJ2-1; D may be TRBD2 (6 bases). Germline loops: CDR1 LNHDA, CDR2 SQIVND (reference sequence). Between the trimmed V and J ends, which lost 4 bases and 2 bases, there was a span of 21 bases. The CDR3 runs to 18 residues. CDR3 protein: CASSRAGRTRLTYNEQFF. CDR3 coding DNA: TGTGCCAGTAGTAGGGCAGGGAGGACGAGACTAACCTACAATGAGCAGTTCTTC.

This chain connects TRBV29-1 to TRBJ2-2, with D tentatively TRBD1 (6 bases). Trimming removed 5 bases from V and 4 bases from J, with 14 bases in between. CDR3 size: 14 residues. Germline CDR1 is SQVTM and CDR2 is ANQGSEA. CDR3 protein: CSVSIGGPTGELFF. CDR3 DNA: TGCAGCGTTTCTATAGGGGGTCCCACCGGGGAGCTGTTTTTT.

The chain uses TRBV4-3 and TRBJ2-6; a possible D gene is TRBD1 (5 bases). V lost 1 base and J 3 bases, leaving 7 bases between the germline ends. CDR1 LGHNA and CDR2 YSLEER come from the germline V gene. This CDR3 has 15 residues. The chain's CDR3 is CASSQGRDGANVLTF. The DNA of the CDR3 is TGCGCCAGCAGCCAAGGCAGGGATGGGGCCAACGTCCTGACTTTC.

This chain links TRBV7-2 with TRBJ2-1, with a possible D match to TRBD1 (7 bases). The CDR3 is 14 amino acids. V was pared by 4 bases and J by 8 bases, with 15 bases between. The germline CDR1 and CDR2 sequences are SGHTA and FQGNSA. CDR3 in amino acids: CASSYPRDSYEQFF. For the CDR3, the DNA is TGTGCCAGCAGCTACCCGCGGGACAGTTATGAGCAGTTCTTC.

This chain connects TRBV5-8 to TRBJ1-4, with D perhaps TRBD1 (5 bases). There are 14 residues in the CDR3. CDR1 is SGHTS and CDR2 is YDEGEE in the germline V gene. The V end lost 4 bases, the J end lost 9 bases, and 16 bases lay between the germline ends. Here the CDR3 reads CASSPVRGIQKLFF. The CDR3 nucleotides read TGTGCCAGCAGCCCAGTGCGGGGGATCCAAAAACTGTTTTTT.

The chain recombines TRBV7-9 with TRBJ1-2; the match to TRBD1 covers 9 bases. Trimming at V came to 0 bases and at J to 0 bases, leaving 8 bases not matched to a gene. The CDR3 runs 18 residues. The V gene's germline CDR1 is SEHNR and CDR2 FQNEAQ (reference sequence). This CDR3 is CASSLAFGQGSSNYGYTF. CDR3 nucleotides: TGTGCCAGCAGCTTAGCGTTCGGACAGGGGTCGTCTAACTATGGCTACACCTTC.

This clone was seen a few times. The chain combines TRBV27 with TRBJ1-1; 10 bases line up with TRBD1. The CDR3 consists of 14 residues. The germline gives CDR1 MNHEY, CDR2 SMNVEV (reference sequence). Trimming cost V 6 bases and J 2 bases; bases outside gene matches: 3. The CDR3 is CASRTGGYNTEAFF. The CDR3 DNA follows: TGTGCCAGCAGGACAGGGGGCTACAACACTGAAGCTTTCTTT.

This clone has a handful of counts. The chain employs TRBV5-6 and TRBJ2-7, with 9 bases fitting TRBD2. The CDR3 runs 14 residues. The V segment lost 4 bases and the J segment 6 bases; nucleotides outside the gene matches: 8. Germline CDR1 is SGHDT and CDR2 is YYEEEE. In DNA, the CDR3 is TGTGCCAGCAGCGGGTTAGCGGGAGAACCCGAGCAGTACTTC. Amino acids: CASSGLAGEPEQYF.

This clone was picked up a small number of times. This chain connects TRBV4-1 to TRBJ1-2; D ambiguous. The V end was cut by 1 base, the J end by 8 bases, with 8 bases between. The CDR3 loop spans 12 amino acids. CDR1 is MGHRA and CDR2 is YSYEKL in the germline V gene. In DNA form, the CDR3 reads TGCGCCAGCAGCCAAGGTTCGGGAGGCTACACCTTC. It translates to CASSQGSGGYTF.

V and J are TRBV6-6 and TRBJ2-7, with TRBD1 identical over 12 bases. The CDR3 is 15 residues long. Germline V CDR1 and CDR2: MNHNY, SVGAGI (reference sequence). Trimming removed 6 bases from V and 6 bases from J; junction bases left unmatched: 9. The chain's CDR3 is CASSTSGTGGGEQYF. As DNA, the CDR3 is TGTGCCAGCAGCACATCCGGGACAGGGGGCGGCGAGCAGTACTTC.

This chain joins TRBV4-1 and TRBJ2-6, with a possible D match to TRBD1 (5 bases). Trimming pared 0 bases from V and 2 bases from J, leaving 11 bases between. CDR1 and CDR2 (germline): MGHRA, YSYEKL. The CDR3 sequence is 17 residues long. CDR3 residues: CASSQEERGAGANVLTF. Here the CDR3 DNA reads TGCGCCAGCAGCCAAGAAGAAAGGGGCGCTGGGGCCAACGTCCTGACTTTC.

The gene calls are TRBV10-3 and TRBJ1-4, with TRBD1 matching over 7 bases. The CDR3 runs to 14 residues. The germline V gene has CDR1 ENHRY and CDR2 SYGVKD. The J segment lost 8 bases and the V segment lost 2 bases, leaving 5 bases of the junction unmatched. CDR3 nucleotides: TGTGCCATCAGTGAGGGGACAGTCCCCGAAAAACTGTTTTTT. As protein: CAISEGTVPEKLFF.

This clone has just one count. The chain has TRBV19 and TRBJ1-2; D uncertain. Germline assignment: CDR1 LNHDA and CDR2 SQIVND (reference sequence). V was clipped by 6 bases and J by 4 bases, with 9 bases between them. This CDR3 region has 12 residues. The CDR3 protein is CASSPGFYGYTF. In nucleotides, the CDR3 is TGTGCCAGTAGCCCGGGATTCTATGGCTACACCTTC.